This T cell receptor beta chain stems from a study of T cell responses to AZD1222 COVID-19 vaccine. Regarding the study as a whole: Baseline seropositives among AZD1222 recipients totaled only 5 to 7.

Note on this clone: Its specificity is unknown. Distinct nucleotide sequences in the sample also encode this CDR3.

Repertoires were generated with immunoSEQ multiplex PCR, while TCRdb's copy carries only in-frame clones and drops some. This sample has tens of thousands of clones; approximately 90% occur once, and the top ten carry around 30%. V lost 3 bases and J lost 0; bases outside the gene matches: 0. The germline gives CDR1 MGHRA, CDR2 YSYEKL. The CDR3 is made up of 15 amino acids. This specimen was peripheral blood, taken 28 days after the second AZD1222 dose. The clonotype originates from an adult who received the AZD1222 COVID-19 vaccine. V usage is TRBV4-1 and J usage is TRBJ2-4, with TRBD1 identical over 9 bases. The CDR3 DNA reads TGCGCCAGCAGCCAGGACAGGGGAGCCAAAAACATTCAGTACTTC. Protein: CASSQDRGAKNIQYF.